The rows below give T cell receptor beta chains drawn from one sample of a study of beta chain features in type 1 diabetes. The repertoire was sequenced with immunoSEQ multiplex PCR; TCRdb's copy has only in-frame clones and lacks some. The sample yields under 130,000 clones, over 25% seen once. Sequenced material: central memory CD4+ T cells from blood. These TCRs come from a woman aged 18-29 years with type 1 diabetes. Both conserved end residues are part of each CDR3. A D gene is named only where the DNA matches it firmly. Clone size is stated in some rows and not others, as once, few, many or a class when expanded.

CDR3 protein	CDR3 DNA	clone size	V gene	J gene	D gene
CASSFDRGGSNQPQHF	TGTGCCAGCAGCTTCGACAGGGGGGGTAGCAATCAGCCCCAGCATTTT	.	TRBV7-2	TRBJ1-5	TRBD1
CASNPSGGSITGELFF	TGCGCCAGCAACCCTTCCGGGGGTAGTATCACCGGGGAGCTGTTTTTT	few	TRBV5-1	TRBJ2-2	.
CASTRGNTEAFF	TGTGCCAGCACTCGAGGGAACACTGAAGCTTTCTTT	.	TRBV7-9	TRBJ1-1	.
CASSLRRTENTEAFF	TGTGCCAGCAGTTTAAGGAGGACCGAAAACACTGAAGCTTTCTTT	once	TRBV7-9	TRBJ1-1	.
CASTLRVGTEAFF	TGTGCCAGCACCTTACGGGTAGGCACTGAAGCTTTCTTT	once	TRBV6-5	TRBJ1-1	.
CASSLIGGSLYGYTF	TGTGCCAGCAGCTTGATTGGCGGGTCACTCTATGGCTACACCTTC	few	TRBV5-6	TRBJ1-2	.
CASSGQGGTEAFF	TGTGCCAGCAGCGGACAGGGTGGAACTGAAGCTTTCTTT	.	TRBV7-9	TRBJ1-1	TRBD1
CASRRQGTDTQYF	TGTGCCAGCAGGCGACAGGGGACAGATACGCAGTATTTT	.	TRBV2	TRBJ2-3	TRBD1
CASSVPSWETQYF	TGCGCCAGCAGCGTGCCTAGTTGGGAGACCCAGTACTTC	.	TRBV5-1	TRBJ2-5	.
CASSRGANTGELFF	TGTGCCAGCAGCCGGGGGGCGAACACCGGGGAGCTGTTTTTT	.	TRBV14	TRBJ2-2	.
CASSFSMQGGGYTF	TGTGCCAGCAGCTTTTCGATGCAGGGCGGAGGCTACACCTTC	many	TRBV5-6	TRBJ1-2	.
CASSPGLAGGERETQYF	TGCGCCAGCAGCCCGGGACTAGCGGGAGGGGAAAGAGAGACCCAGTACTTC	few	TRBV4-1	TRBJ2-5	TRBD2
CASSLEQGAYYEQYF	TGCGCCAGCAGCTTGGAACAGGGGGCCTACTACGAGCAGTACTTC	few	TRBV5-1	TRBJ2-7	TRBD1
CAWSKDRYSGANVLTF	TGTGCCTGGAGTAAGGACAGGTACTCTGGGGCCAACGTCCTGACTTTC	few	TRBV30	TRBJ2-6	TRBD1
CASSSGQGHEETQYF	TGCGCCAGCAGCTCCGGACAGGGGCACGAAGAGACCCAGTACTTC	many	TRBV5-1	TRBJ2-5	TRBD1
CASSQSSGRALETQYF	TGTGCCAGCAGCCAATCTAGCGGGAGGGCCCTGGAGACCCAGTACTTC	.	TRBV11-2	TRBJ2-5	TRBD2
CASSVTGFSTDTQYF	TGTGCCAGCAGCGTTACAGGGTTTAGCACAGATACGCAGTATTTT	.	TRBV9	TRBJ2-3	.
CASSTQLAGVTDTQYF	TGTGCCAGCAGCACCCAATTAGCGGGAGTCACAGATACGCAGTATTTT	.	TRBV11-3	TRBJ2-3	TRBD2
CASSLSGGGSGTEAFF	TGTGCCAGCAGTCTAAGCGGGGGGGGCAGCGGGACTGAAGCTTTCTTT	.	TRBV7-9	TRBJ1-1	.
CASSQEGQGEETQYF	TGTGCCAGCAGCCAAGAAGGACAGGGGGAAGAGACCCAGTACTTC	few	TRBV4-2	TRBJ2-5	TRBD1
CASSRGQASYEQYF	TGTGCCAGCAGCCGGGGACAGGCCTCCTACGAGCAGTACTTC	.	TRBV6-5	TRBJ2-7	TRBD1
CASSDEGRLSYEQYF	TGTGCCAGCAGTGACGAGGGCCGATTATCCTACGAGCAGTACTTC	.	TRBV25-1	TRBJ2-7	.
CASSPTVNQPQHF	TGTGCCAGCAGCCCCACAGTAAACCAGCCCCAGCATTTT	few	TRBV11-2	TRBJ1-5	.
CASSPTQTSGRAGEQFF	TGTGCCAGCAGCCCTACCCAAACTAGCGGGAGGGCCGGTGAGCAGTTCTTC	few	TRBV9	TRBJ2-1	TRBD2